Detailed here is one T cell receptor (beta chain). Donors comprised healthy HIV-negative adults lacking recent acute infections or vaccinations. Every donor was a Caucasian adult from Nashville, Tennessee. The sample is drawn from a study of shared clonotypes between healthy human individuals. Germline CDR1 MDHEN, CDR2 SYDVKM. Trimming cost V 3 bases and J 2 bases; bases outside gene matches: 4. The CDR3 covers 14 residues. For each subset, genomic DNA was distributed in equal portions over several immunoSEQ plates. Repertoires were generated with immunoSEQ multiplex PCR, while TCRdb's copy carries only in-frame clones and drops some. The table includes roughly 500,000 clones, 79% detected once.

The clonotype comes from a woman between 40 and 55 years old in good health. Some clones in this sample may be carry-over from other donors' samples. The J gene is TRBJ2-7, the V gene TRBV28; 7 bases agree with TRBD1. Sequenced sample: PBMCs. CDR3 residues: CASSFIGQAYEQYF. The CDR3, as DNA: TGTGCCAGCAGTTTCATCGGACAGGCCTACGAGCAGTACTTC.